These T cell receptor beta chains were read from a single sample in a study of T cell repertoires in cytomegalovirus infection. No cognate antigen is known for these TCRs. Each CDR3 protein gets one entry after TCRdb re-called the reads with MiXCR. This sample has about 400,000 distinct CDR3 sequences, with about 35% found just once. This material consisted of cultured PBMCs, taken from culture after CMV antigen stimulation. The receptors here all came from a human donor in good health (CMV status not recorded). Some clones in this sample may be carry-over from other donors' samples. The CDR3 runs from the conserved cysteine through the conserved F or W. The D gene is left open where the match is weak. Only some rows state a clone size, as once, few, many or a class for expanded clones.

>TRBJ2-5|NA|NA|TRBV7-6
CASSLMMNQETQYF
TGTGCCAGCAGCTTAATGATGAACCAAGAGACCCAGTACTTC
>TRBJ2-3|NA|TRBD2|TRBV7-2
CASSLVGGSGTDTQYF
TGTGCCAGCAGCTTAGTCGGCGGGAGTGGCACAGATACGCAGTATTTT
>TRBJ2-1|many|NA|TRBV24-1
CATSDRAGGDEQFF
TGTGCCACCAGTGATAGAGCGGGTGGCGATGAGCAGTTCTTC
>TRBJ1-2|few|NA|TRBV4-1
CASSQTPVVLSNYGYTF
TGCGCCAGCAGCCAAACGCCGGTCGTACTATCTAACTATGGCTACACCTTC
>TRBJ2-5|NA|NA|TRBV11-1
CASSFGGPGQETQYF
TGTGCCAGCAGCTTTGGCGGTCCAGGGCAAGAGACCCAGTACTTC
>TRBJ2-1|many|TRBD2|TRBV7-2
CASSPRGGRSGDYNEQFF
TGTGCCAGCAGCCCAAGAGGAGGAAGAAGCGGGGACTACAATGAGCAGTTCTTC
>TRBJ1-5|once|NA|TRBV19
CASSITGSSNQPQHF
TGTGCCAGTAGTATAACAGGGAGTAGCAATCAGCCCCAGCATTTT
>TRBJ2-1|NA|NA|TRBV6-1
CASSAPAGHNEQFF
TGTGCCAGCAGTGCCCCGGCCGGTCACAATGAGCAGTTCTTC
>TRBJ1-2|NA|NA|TRBV30
CAWSVLDGYTF
TGTGCCTGGAGTGTACTTGATGGCTACACCTTC
>TRBJ2-3|few|TRBD2|TRBV12-3/TRBV12-4
CASSGHSGSDGDTQYF
TGTGCCAGCAGTGGACATAGCGGGAGTGACGGAGATACGCAGTATTTT
>TRBJ1-1|few|TRBD1|TRBV7-9
CASSRTGQGMNTEAFF
TGTGCCAGCAGCCGGACGGGACAGGGAATGAACACTGAAGCTTTCTTT
>TRBJ1-6|few|TRBD1|TRBV7-2
CASSKGQGPNSPLHF
TGTGCCAGCAGCAAGGGACAGGGCCCGAATTCACCCCTCCACTTT
>TRBJ2-3|few|NA|TRBV28
CASSLGSLDTQYF
TGTGCCAGCAGTTTAGGCTCTCTAGATACGCAGTATTTT
>TRBJ2-7|few|NA|TRBV6-5
CASSYQQQPSYEQYF
TGTGCCAGCAGTTACCAGCAGCAACCCTCCTACGAGCAGTACTTC
>TRBJ1-3|few|NA|TRBV7-8
CASSRVSGNTIYF
TGTGCCAGCAGCCGGGTCTCTGGAAACACCATATATTTT
>TRBJ2-3|NA|TRBD2|TRBV20-1
CSARGAAGWVTDTQYF
TGCAGTGCTAGAGGGGCAGCGGGATGGGTGACAGATACGCAGTATTTT
>TRBJ2-6|once|NA|TRBV6-1
CASRLIGGGAGANVLTF
TGTGCCAGCAGACTCATTGGAGGGGGGGCTGGGGCCAACGTCCTGACTTTC
>TRBJ2-2|once|NA|TRBV15
CATSDWTHNTGELFF
TGTGCCACCAGCGACTGGACACACAACACCGGGGAGCTGTTTTTT
>TRBJ2-4|NA|NA|TRBV20-1
CSADSTAALAKNIQYF
TGCAGTGCTGACTCTACCGCAGCTCTAGCCAAAAACATTCAGTACTTC
>TRBJ1-1|few|TRBD1|TRBV6-1
CASRGTGKLEAFF
TGTGCCAGCAGGGGGACAGGGAAACTTGAAGCTTTCTTT
>TRBJ2-5|many|TRBD1|TRBV11-2
CASSMGQGETQYF
TGTGCCAGCAGCATGGGACAGGGAGAGACCCAGTACTTC
>TRBJ2-1|NA|NA|TRBV7-2
CASSFPKGAPSYNEQFF
TGTGCCAGCAGCTTTCCCAAGGGCGCACCGTCCTACAATGAGCAGTTCTTC
>TRBJ1-1|once|NA|TRBV7-3
CASSLKGGRTEAFF
TGTGCCAGCAGCTTAAAAGGGGGTCGCACTGAAGCTTTCTTT
>TRBJ1-3|NA|NA|TRBV19
CASLDGSSGNTIYF
TGTGCCAGTCTGGACGGATCCTCTGGAAACACCATATATTTT
>TRBJ2-3|NA|TRBD2|TRBV29-1
CSVTGLGGTDTQYF
TGCAGCGTTACGGGACTAGGGGGTACAGATACGCAGTATTTT
>TRBJ2-5|few|TRBD1|TRBV19
CASQTGQGVRETQYF
TGTGCCAGTCAGACGGGACAGGGGGTACGAGAGACCCAGTACTTC
>TRBJ1-5|many|NA|TRBV19
CASSIVGRGSQPQHF
TGTGCCAGTAGTATAGTCGGACGGGGGAGTCAGCCCCAGCATTTT
>TRBJ2-3|few|NA|TRBV7-8
CASSLGNSPTRSTDTQYF
TGTGCCAGCAGCTTAGGCAACTCCCCAACTCGAAGCACAGATACGCAGTATTTT
>TRBJ1-2|few|TRBD1|TRBV28
CASTSTGSGGYTF
TGTGCCAGCACCTCGACAGGGAGCGGTGGCTACACCTTC
>TRBJ2-5|many|TRBD2|TRBV7-2
CASSLGLAGDETQYF
TGTGCCAGCAGCTTAGGACTAGCGGGAGATGAGACCCAGTACTTC
>TRBJ1-4|few|NA|TRBV7-2
CASSLIGTTNEKLFF
TGTGCCAGCAGCTTAATCGGAACGACTAATGAAAAACTGTTTTTT
>TRBJ2-1|NA|NA|TRBV5-4
CASNRGTSDNEQFF
TGTGCCAGCAACCGAGGGACCAGCGACAATGAGCAGTTCTTC
>TRBJ1-5|NA|NA|TRBV4-2
CASSPKRDTGDTQHF
TGTGCCAGCAGTCCCAAGCGGGATACGGGTGATACGCAGCATTTT
>TRBJ2-1|NA|TRBD1|TRBV5-3
CASSGQDRGGHNEQFF
TGTGCCAGCAGCGGACAGGACAGGGGAGGTCACAATGAGCAGTTCTTC
>TRBJ2-1|NA|NA|TRBV7-4
CASSLAGPIREQFF
TGTGCCAGCAGCTTAGCGGGCCCCATCCGTGAGCAGTTCTTC
>TRBJ2-2|NA|NA|TRBV18
CASSPGQWDTGELFF
TGTGCCAGCTCACCAGGCCAGTGGGACACCGGGGAGCTGTTTTTT
>TRBJ2-3|few|TRBD1|TRBV28
CASSSQGISTDTQYF
TGTGCCAGCAGCTCACAGGGGATCAGCACAGATACGCAGTATTTT
>TRBJ2-5|NA|TRBD1|TRBV7-6
CASSPYSGGQETQYF
TGTGCCAGCAGCCCCTATTCAGGGGGCCAAGAGACCCAGTACTTC
>TRBJ1-4|NA|NA|TRBV15
CATSRRKGSNEKLFF
TGTGCCACCAGCAGGCGGAAAGGGTCTAATGAAAAACTGTTTTTT
>TRBJ1-1|NA|NA|TRBV12-3/TRBV12-4
CASSTISGMSTEAFF
TGTGCCAGCAGTACTATCTCGGGGATGAGCACTGAAGCTTTCTTT
>TRBJ1-2|NA|NA|TRBV28
CASISIPGQPNYGYTF
TGTGCCAGCATTAGTATCCCGGGACAACCTAACTATGGCTACACCTTC
>TRBJ2-1|NA|NA|TRBV12-3/TRBV12-4
CASSFYAIEQFF
TGTGCCAGCAGTTTTTACGCGATAGAGCAGTTCTTC
>TRBJ2-7|NA|TRBD1|TRBV20-1
CSATKPGQGPYEQYF
TGCAGTGCTACTAAACCAGGACAGGGACCTTACGAGCAGTACTTC
>TRBJ2-3|NA|TRBD1|TRBV2
CASSDSRGRDPQLYTQYF
TGTGCCAGCAGTGACTCCAGGGGGCGAGACCCTCAGTTATATACGCAGTATTTT
>TRBJ2-5|few|TRBD1|TRBV7-9
CASSSRPSGQGQETQYF
TGTGCCAGCAGCTCGAGACCATCGGGACAGGGGCAAGAGACCCAGTACTTC
>TRBJ1-2|few|NA|TRBV25-1
CASSAAATGLYGYTF
TGTGCCAGCAGTGCCGCCGCGACGGGCCTCTATGGCTACACCTTC
>TRBJ2-3|few|NA|TRBV11-2
CASSLDPGADTQYF
TGTGCCAGCAGCTTAGATCCGGGGGCAGATACGCAGTATTTT
>TRBJ1-2|NA|TRBD1|TRBV7-9
CAISSTGWNYGYTF
TGTGCCATCTCCTCGACAGGGTGGAACTATGGCTACACCTTC
>TRBJ2-1|once|NA|TRBV7-9
CASSPYYEQFF
TGTGCCAGCAGCCCCTATTATGAGCAGTTCTTC
>TRBJ1-1|many|NA|TRBV4-2
CASSQDRGINTEAFF
TGTGCCAGCAGCCAAGATAGAGGCATAAACACTGAAGCTTTCTTT
>TRBJ1-1|NA|NA|TRBV6-5
CASSPRSGRGTEAFF
TGTGCCAGCAGTCCCCGCAGCGGAAGAGGCACTGAAGCTTTCTTT
>TRBJ2-7|few|NA|TRBV7-2
CASSLGVGWGGPDEQYF
TGTGCCAGCAGCTTAGGGGTCGGGTGGGGAGGTCCGGACGAGCAGTACTTC
>TRBJ2-7|few|NA|TRBV7-2
CASSSIPSRSYEQYF
TGTGCCAGCAGCAGTATACCTAGCAGATCCTACGAGCAGTACTTC
>TRBJ2-3|NA|NA|TRBV5-6
CASSAIQLYSTDTQYF
TGTGCCAGCAGCGCCATTCAGCTATACAGCACAGATACGCAGTATTTT
>TRBJ1-2|NA|TRBD1|TRBV7-2
CASTGRGTAYGYTF
TGTGCCAGCACGGGGCGAGGGACAGCCTATGGCTACACCTTC
>TRBJ2-1|many|NA|TRBV11-2
CASSSVPGRGEQFF
TGTGCCAGCAGCTCAGTCCCCGGACGGGGTGAGCAGTTCTTC
>TRBJ2-3|NA|TRBD2|TRBV7-2
CASSSGIAGTDTQYF
TGTGCCAGCAGCTCCGGGATAGCGGGAACAGATACGCAGTATTTT
>TRBJ1-5|few|NA|TRBV7-9
CASSLGAVNQPQHF
TGTGCCAGCAGCTTAGGGGCAGTCAATCAGCCCCAGCATTTT
>TRBJ2-3|NA|TRBD2|TRBV11-3
CASSPSGSLDTQYF
TGTGCCAGCAGCCCTAGCGGGAGCTTGGATACGCAGTATTTT